The clone carrying this T cell receptor beta chain occurred many times. Its antigen is unknown. The entry originates in a study of T cells in Graves' hyperthyroidism and ophthalmopathy. General study results and limits: The blood repertoire included most of the expanded thyroid clonotypes above 0.001. A median about 6.2 months before onset, the model predicted ophthalmopathy.

The source material, RNA transcripts, was used to amplify TCR beta CDR3 regions. In the first-round RT-PCR of the TCR CDR3, the HTBI primer set was used. TCRdb ran MiXCR on the multiplex PCR reads and lists one entry per CDR3 protein. Here the sample spans under 550,000 distinct CDR3 sequences, 20% being singletons. The V gene lost 4 bases and the J gene lost 1 base, with 10 bases spanning the gap. The CDR3 sequence is 14 residues long. CDR1 is SEHNR and CDR2 is FQNEAQ in the germline V gene (reference sequence). The sample comprised blood. This clonotype originated in a man in his forties with Graves' ophthalmopathy. The chain couples TRBV7-9 to TRBJ1-1; D gene uncertain. DNA for the CDR3: TGTGCCAGCAGCTCCTGGGTCAAGAACACTGAAGCTTTCTTT. Translation gives CASSSWVKNTEAFF. The variable domain in full, with the rest retrieved from reference TRBV7-9 and TRBJ1-1, is DTGVSQNPRHKITKRGQNVTFRCDPISEHNRLYWYRQTLGQGPEFLTYFQNEAQLEKSRLLSDRFSAERPKGSFSTLEIQRTEQGDSAMYLCASSSWVKNTEAFFGQGTRLTVV.